The sample holds many counts of the clone carrying this TCR beta chain. Antigen unknown. The data were taken from a study of T cells in Graves' hyperthyroidism and ophthalmopathy. Notes on the study in general: Most clonotypes expanded in thyroid above 0.001 were likewise present in blood.

Patients with uncontrolled infections, other autoimmune diseases, pregnancy or lactation were excluded. Researchers amplified the TCR beta CDR3 regions from RNA transcripts. HTBI primers drove first-round RT-PCR of the TCR CDR3. MiXCR, applied by TCRdb to the multiplex PCR reads, yields one record per CDR3 protein. The sample lists under 400,000 distinct CDR3 sequences, 16% occurring once. V shed 6 bases and J shed 2 bases, with 8 bases lying between them. CDR1 SGHTS and CDR2 YDEGEE come from the germline V gene. This CDR3 has 12 amino acids. The sample comprised blood. The gene calls are TRBV5-8 and TRBJ2-5, with a tentative D call TRBD1 (5 bases). The TCR originated in a man aged 25-45 years with Graves' hyperthyroidism. Here the CDR3 reads CASKAGQETQYF. CDR3 DNA sequence: TGTGCCAGCAAGGCAGGGCAAGAGACCCAGTACTTC. The full variable domain, completed using reference TRBV5-8 and TRBJ2-5, is EAGVTQSPTHLIKTRGQQATLRCSPISGHTSVYWYQQALGLGLQFLLWYDEGEERNRGNFPPRFSGRQFPNYSSELNVNALELEDSALYLCASKAGQETQYFGPGTRLLVL.